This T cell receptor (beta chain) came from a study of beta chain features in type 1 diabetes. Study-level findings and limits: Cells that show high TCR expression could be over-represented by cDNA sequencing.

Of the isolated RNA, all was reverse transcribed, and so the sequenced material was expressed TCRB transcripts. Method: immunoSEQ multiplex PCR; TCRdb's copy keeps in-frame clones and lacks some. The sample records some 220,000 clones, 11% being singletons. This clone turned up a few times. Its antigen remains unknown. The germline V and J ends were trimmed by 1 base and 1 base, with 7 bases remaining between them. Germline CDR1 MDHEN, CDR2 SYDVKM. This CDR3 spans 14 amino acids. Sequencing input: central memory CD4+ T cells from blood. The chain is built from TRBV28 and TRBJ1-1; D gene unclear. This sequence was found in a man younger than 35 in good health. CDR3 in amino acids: CASSLYGRNTEAFF. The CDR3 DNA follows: TGTGCCAGCAGTTTATACGGCAGGAACACTGAAGCTTTCTTT.